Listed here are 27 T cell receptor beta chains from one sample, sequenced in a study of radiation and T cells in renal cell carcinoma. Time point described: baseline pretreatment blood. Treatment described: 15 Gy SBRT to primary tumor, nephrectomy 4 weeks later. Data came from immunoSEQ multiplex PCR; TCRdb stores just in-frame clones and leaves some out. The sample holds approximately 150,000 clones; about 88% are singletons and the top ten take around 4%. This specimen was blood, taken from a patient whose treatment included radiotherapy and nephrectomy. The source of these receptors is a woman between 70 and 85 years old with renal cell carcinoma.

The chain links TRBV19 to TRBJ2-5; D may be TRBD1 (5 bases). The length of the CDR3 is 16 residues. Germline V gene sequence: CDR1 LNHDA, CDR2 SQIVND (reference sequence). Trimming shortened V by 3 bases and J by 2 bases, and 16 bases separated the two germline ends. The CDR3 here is CASSIEGQGSQETQYF. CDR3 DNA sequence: TGTGCCAGTAGTATCGAAGGTCAGGGAAGTCAAGAGACCCAGTACTTC.

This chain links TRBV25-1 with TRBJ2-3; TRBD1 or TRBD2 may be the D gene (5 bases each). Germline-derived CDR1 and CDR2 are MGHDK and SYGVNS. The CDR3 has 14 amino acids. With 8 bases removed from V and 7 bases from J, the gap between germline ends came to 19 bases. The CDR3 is CASPRRGPDYTQYF. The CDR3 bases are TGTGCCAGCCCGAGACGGGGCCCGGATTATACGCAGTATTTT.

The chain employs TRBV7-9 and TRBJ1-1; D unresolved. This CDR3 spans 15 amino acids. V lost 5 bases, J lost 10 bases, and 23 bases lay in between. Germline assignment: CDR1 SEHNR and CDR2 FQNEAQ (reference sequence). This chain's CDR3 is CASSPDPRIEQRAFF. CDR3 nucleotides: TGTGCCAGCAGCCCAGATCCTCGTATCGAACAACGAGCTTTCTTT.

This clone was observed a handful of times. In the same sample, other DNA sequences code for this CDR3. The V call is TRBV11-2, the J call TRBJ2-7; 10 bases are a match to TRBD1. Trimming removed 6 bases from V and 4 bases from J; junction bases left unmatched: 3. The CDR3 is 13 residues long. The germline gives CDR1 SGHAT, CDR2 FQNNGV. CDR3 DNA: TGTGCCAGCAGTCGACAGGGGGCGTACGAGCAGTACTTC. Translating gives CASSRQGAYEQYF.

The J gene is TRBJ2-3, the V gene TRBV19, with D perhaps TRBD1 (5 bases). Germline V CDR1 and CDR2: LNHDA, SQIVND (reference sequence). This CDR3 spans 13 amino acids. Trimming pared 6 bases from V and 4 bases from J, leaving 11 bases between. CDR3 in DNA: TGTGCCAGTAGATTTCTAGGGGCAGATACGCAGTATTTT. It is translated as CASRFLGADTQYF. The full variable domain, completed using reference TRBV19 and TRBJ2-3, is DGGITQSPKYLFRKEGQNVTLSCEQNLNHDAMYWYRQDPGQGLRLIYYSQIVNDFQKGDIAEGYSVSREKKESFPLTVTSAQKNPTAFYLCASRFLGADTQYFGPGTRLTVL.

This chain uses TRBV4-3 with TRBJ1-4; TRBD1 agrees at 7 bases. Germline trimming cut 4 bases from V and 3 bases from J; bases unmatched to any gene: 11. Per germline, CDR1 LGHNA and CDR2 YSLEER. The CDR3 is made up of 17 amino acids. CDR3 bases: TGCGCCAGCAGCCGCCTATACCCAGGGGGACCTAATGAAAAACTGTTTTTT. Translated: CASSRLYPGGPNEKLFF.

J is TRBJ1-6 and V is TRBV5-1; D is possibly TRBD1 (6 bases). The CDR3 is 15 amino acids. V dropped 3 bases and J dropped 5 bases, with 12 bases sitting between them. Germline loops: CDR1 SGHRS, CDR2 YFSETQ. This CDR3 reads CASSWTDLDNSPLHF. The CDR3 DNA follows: TGCGCCAGCAGCTGGACAGATCTTGATAATTCACCCCTCCACTTT.

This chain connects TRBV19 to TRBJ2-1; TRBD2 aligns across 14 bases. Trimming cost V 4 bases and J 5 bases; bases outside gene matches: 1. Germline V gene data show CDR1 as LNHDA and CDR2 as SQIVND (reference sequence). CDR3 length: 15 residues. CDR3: CASSRGLAGDNEQFF. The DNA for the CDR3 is TGTGCCAGTAGTAGGGGACTAGCGGGGGACAATGAGCAGTTCTTC.

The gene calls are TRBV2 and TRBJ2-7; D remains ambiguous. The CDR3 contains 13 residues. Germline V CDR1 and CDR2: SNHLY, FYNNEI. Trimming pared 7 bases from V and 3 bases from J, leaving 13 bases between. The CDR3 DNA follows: TGTGCCAGCACATCGTGGCGGCTCTACGAGCAGTACTTC. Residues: CASTSWRLYEQYF.

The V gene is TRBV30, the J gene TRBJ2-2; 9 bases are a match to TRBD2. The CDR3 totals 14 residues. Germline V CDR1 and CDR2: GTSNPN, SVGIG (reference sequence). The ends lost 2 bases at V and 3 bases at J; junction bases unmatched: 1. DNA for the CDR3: TGTGCCTGGAGTCGACTAGCGGACACCGGGGAGCTGTTTTTT. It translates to CAWSRLADTGELFF. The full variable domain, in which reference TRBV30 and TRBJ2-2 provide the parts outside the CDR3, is SQTIHQWPATLVQPVGSPLSLECTVEGTSNPNLYWYRQAAGRGLQLLFYSVGIGQISSEVPQNLSASRPQDRQFILSSKKLLLSDSGFYLCAWSRLADTGELFFGEGSRLTVL.

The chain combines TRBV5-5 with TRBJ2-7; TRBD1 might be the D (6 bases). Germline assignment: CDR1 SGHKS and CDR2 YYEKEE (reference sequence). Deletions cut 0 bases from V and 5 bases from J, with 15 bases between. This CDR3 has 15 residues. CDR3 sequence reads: CASSLAATGMDEQYF. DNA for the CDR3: TGTGCCAGCAGCTTGGCCGCAACAGGGATGGACGAGCAGTACTTC.

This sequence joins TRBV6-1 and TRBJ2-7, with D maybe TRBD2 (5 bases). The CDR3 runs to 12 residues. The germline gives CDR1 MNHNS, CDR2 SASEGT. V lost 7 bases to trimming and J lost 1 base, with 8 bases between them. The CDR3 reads CASKRESYEQYF. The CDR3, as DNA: TGTGCCAGCAAGAGGGAATCCTACGAGCAGTACTTC.

The CDR3 spells CASSLGPLSSYNSPLHF. The CDR3 bases are TGTGCCAGCAGCTTAGGTCCCCTTAGCTCCTATAATTCACCCCTCCACTTT. The V and J genes are TRBV7-8 and TRBJ1-6; D is unresolved. The V end was cut by 1 base, the J end by 0 bases, with 10 bases between. The CDR3 has 17 amino acids. Germline loops: CDR1 SGHVS, CDR2 FQNEAQ. Looking up the rest from reference TRBV7-8 and TRBJ1-6 gives the full variable domain: GAGVSQSPRYKVAKRGQDVALRCDPISGHVSLFWYQQALGQGPEFLTYFQNEAQLDKSGLPSDRFFAERPEGSVSTLKIQRTQQEDSAVYLCASSLGPLSSYNSPLHFGNGTRLTVT.

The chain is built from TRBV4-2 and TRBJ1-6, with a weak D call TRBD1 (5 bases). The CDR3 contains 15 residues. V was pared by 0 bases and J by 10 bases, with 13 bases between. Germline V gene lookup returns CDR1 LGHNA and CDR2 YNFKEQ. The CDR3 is CASSQDSRAVSPLHF. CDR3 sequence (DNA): TGTGCCAGCAGCCAAGATAGCAGGGCTGTATCACCCCTCCACTTT.

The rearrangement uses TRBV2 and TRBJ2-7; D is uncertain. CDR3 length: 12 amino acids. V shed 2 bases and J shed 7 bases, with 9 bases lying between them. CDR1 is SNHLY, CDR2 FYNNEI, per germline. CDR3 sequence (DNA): TGTGCCAGCAGTGAACGCACAAAGGAGCAGTACTTC. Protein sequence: CASSERTKEQYF.

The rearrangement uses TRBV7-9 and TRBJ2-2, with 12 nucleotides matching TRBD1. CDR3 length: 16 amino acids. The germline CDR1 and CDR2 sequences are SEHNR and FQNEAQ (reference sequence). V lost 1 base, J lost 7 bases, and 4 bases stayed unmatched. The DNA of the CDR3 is TGTGCCAGCAGCTTAGTCCGGGACAGGGGGCGCGGGGAGCTGTTTTTT. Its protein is CASSLVRDRGRGELFF.

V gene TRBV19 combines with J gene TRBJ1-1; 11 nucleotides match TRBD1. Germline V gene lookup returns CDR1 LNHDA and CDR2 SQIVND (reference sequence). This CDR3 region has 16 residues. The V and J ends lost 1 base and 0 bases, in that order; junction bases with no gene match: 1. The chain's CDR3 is CASSIGTGGMNTEAFF. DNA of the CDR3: TGTGCCAGTAGTATAGGGACAGGGGGCATGAACACTGAAGCTTTCTTT.

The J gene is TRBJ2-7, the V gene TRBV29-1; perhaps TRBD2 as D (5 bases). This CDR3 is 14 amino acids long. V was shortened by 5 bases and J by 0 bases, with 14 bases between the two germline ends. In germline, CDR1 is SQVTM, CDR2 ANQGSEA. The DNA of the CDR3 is TGCAGCGTTATAGAGGGTCGAAGCTCCTACGAGCAGTACTTC. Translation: CSVIEGRSSYEQYF.

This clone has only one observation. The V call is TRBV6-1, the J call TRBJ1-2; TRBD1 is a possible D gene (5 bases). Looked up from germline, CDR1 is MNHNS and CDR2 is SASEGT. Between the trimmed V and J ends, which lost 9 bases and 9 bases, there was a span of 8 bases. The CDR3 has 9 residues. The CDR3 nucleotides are TGTGCCAGGAGACAGAGCTACACCTTC. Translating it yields CARRQSYTF.

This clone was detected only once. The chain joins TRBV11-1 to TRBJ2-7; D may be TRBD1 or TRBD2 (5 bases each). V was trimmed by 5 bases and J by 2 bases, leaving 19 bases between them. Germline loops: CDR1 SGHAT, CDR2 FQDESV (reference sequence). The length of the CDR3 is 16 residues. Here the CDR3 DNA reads TGTGCCAGCAGCGCAACGAGGGGCTGGACAACCTACGAGCAGTACTTC. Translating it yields CASSATRGWTTYEQYF.

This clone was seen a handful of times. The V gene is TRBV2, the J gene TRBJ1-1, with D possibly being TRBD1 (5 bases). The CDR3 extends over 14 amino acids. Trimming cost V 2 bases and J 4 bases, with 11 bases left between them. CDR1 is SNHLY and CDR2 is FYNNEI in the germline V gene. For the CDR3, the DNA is TGTGCCAGCAGTGAACCAGGGCTAGGCACTGAAGCTTTCTTT. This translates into CASSEPGLGTEAFF.

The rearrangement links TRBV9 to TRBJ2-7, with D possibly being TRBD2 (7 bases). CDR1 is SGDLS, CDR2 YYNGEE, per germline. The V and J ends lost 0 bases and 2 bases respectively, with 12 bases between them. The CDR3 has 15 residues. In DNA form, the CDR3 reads TGTGCCAGCAGCGTAGACGAGGGGGGGCCCTACGAGCAGTACTTC. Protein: CASSVDEGGPYEQYF.

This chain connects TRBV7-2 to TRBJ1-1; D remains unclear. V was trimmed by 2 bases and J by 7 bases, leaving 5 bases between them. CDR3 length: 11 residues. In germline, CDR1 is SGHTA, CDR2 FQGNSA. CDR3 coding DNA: TGTGCCAGCAGCTTAAAGAGTGAAGCTTTCTTT. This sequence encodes CASSLKSEAFF.

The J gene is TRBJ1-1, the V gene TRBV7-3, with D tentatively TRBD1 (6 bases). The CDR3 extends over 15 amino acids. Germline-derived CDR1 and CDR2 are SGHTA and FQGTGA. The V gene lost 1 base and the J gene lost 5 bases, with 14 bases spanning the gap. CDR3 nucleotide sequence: TGTGCCAGCAGCTTAATTCCGGGGGCAGTTACTGAAGCTTTCTTT. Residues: CASSLIPGAVTEAFF.

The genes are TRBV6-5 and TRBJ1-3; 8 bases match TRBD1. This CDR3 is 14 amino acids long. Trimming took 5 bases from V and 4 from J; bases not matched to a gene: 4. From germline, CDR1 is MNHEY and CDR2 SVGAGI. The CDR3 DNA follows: TGTGCCAGCAGTCGGACAGGGCCAGGAAACACCATATATTTT. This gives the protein CASSRTGPGNTIYF.

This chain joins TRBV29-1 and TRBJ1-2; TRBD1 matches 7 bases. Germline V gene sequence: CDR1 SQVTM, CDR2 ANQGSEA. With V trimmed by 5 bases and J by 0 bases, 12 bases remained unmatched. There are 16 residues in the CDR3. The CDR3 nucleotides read TGCAGCGTTTCGTACAACCCAGGGGGGCCTAACTATGGCTACACCTTC. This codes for CSVSYNPGGPNYGYTF. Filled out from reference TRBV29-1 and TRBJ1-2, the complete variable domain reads SAVISQKPSRDICQRGTSLTIQCQVDSQVTMMFWYRQQPGQSLTLIATANQGSEATYESGFVIDKFPISRPNLTFSTLTVSNMSPEDSSIYLCSVSYNPGGPNYGYTFGSGTRLTVV.

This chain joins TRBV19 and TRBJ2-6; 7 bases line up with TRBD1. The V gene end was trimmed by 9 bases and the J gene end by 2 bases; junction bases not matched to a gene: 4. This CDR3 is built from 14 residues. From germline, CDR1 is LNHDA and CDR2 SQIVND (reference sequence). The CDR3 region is CASRTGAGANVLTF. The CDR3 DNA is TGTGCCAGCCGAACAGGGGCTGGGGCCAACGTCCTGACTTTC.